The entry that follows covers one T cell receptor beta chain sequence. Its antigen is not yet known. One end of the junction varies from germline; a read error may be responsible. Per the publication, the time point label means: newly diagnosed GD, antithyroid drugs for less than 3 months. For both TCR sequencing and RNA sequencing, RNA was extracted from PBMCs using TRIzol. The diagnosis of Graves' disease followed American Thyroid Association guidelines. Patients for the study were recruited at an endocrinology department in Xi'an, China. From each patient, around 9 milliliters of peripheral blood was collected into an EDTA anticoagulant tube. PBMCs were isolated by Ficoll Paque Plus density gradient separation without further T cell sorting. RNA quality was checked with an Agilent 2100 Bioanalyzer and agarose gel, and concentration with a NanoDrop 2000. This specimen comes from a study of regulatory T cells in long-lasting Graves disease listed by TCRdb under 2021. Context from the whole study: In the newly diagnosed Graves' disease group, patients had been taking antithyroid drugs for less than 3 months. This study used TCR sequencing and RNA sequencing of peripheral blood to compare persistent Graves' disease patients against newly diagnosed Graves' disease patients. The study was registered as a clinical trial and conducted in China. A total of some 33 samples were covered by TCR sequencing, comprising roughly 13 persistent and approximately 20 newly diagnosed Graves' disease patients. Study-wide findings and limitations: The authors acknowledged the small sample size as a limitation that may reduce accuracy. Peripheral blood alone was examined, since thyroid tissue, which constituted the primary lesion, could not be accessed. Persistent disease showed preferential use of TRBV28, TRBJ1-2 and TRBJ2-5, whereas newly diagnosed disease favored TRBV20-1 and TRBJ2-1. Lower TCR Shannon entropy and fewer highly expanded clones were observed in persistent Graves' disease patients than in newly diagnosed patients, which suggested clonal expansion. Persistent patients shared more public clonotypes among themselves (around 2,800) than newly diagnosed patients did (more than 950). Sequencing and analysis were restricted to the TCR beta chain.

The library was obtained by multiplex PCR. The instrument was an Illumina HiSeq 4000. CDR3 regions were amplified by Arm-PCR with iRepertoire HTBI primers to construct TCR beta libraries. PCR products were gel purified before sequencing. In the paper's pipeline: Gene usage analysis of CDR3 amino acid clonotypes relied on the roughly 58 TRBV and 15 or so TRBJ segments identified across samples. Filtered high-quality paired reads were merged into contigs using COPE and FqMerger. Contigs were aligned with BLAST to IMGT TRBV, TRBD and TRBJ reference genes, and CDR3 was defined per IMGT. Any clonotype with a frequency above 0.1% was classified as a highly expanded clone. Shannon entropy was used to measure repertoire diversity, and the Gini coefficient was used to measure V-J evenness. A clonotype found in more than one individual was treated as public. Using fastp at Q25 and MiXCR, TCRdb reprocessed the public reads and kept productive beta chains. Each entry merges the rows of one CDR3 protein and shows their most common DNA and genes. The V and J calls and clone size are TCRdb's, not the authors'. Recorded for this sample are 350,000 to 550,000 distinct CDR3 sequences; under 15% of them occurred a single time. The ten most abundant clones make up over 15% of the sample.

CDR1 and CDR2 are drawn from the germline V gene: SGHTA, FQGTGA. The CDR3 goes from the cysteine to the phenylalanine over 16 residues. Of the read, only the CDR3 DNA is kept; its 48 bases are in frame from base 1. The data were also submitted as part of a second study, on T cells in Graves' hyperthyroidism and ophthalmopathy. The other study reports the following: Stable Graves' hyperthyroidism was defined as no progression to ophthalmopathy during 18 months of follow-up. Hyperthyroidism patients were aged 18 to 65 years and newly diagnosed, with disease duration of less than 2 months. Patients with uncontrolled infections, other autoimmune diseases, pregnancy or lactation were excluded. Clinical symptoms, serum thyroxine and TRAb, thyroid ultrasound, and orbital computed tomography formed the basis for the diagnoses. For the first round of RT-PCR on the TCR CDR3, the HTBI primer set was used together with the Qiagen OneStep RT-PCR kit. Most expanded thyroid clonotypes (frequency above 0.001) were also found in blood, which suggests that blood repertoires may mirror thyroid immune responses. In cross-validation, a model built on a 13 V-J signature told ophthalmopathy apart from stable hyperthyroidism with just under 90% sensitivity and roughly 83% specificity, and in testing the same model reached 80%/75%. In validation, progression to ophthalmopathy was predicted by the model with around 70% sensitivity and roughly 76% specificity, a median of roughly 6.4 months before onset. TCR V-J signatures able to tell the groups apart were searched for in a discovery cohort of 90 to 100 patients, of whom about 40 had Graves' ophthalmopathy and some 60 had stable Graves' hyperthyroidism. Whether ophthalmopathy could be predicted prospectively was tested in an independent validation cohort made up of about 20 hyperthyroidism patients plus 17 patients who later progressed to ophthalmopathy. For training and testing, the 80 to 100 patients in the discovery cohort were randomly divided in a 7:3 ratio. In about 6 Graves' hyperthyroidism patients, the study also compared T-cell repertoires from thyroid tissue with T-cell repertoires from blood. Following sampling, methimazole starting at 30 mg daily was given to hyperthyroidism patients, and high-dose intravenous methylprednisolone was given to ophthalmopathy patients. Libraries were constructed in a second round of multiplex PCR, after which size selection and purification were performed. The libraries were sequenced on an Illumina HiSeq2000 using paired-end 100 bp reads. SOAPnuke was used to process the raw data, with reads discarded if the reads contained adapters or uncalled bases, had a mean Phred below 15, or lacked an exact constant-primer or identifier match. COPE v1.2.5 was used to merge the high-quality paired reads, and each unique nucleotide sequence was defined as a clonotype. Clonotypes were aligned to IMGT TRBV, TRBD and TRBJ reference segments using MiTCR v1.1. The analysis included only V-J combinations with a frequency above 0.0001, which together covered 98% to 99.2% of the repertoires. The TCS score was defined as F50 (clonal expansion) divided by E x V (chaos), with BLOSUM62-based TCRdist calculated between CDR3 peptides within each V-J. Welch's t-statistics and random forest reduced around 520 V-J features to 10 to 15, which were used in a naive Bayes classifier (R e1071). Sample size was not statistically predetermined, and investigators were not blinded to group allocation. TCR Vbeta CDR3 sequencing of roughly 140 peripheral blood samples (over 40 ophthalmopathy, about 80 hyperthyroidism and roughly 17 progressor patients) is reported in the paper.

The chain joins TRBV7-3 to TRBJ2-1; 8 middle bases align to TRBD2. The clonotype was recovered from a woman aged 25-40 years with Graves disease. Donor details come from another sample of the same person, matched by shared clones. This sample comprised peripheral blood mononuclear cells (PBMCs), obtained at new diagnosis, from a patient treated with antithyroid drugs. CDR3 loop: CANSLKGTSSYNEQFF. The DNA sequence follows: TGTGCCAACAGCTTAAAGGGGACTAGCTCCTACAATGAGCAGTTCTTC.